This T cell receptor beta chain derives from a study of CD8 T cells in ankylosing spondylitis. General study points: Some of the motif variants had earlier been found in reactive arthritis patients' fluid and blood. The study identified a TCR beta motif of under ten highly homologous variants that appeared characteristic of ankylosing spondylitis blood.

CDR3 length: 13 amino acids. Trimming took 6 bases from V and 7 from J; bases not matched to a gene: 4. Quantitative 5'-RACE was performed with molecular barcodes, and it yielded the TCR beta libraries. MiXCR was run by TCRdb on the 5' RACE reads, yielding one entry per CDR3 protein. This sample has 450,000 or so distinct CDR3 sequences, with 25% to 30% found just once. A few counts support this clonotype. What it binds is unknown. Sequenced material: blood, either unsorted or a sorted T cell fraction (not recorded which). This TCR came from a male donor with ankylosing spondylitis. This chain links TRBV12-3 or TRBV12-4 with TRBJ1-5; 9 bases line up with TRBD1. The chain's CDR3 is CASRTGGRQPQHF. The CDR3 coding sequence is TGTGCCAGCAGAACAGGGGGCCGGCAGCCCCAGCATTTT.